The 9 T cell receptor beta chains below all came from one sample that was sequenced in a study of cytomegalovirus exposure and HLA in healthy donors. PCR used 60 Vbeta primers and 13 Jbeta primers. TCRdb keeps only in-frame clones here, not all; method: immunoSEQ multiplex PCR. This sample has tens of thousands of clones, with around 76% found just once. The sample taken for sequencing was PBMCs. Every receptor here comes from a young man in good health and CMV-seronegative.

The chain employs TRBV2 and TRBJ1-2; D possibly corresponds to TRBD1 (5 bases). The CDR3 runs 15 residues. CDR1 and CDR2 (germline): SNHLY, FYNNEI. The ends were cut back, 3 bases at V and 0 bases at J, with 11 bases in the middle. CDR3 DNA sequence: TGTGCCAGCAGTGAGGACATAAGTACTAACTATGGCTACACCTTC. Encoded protein: CASSEDISTNYGYTF.

About this clone itself: This sample also contains other DNA sequences that code for the same CDR3. Written as DNA, the CDR3 is TGCAGCGTTGAGGGCCCAGGCTACACCTTC. Translated, it gives CSVEGPGYTF. V and J are TRBV29-1 and TRBJ1-2; D is uncertain. The V gene lost 3 bases and the J gene lost 8 bases, with 7 bases spanning the gap. This CDR3 comprises 10 residues. The V gene's germline CDR1 is SQVTM and CDR2 ANQGSEA.

The chain uses TRBV6-1 and TRBJ2-7, with TRBD1 as a possible D gene (6 bases). V gave up 5 bases and J gave up 2 bases, with 10 bases separating them. This CDR3 comprises 13 residues. The germline gives CDR1 MNHNS, CDR2 SASEGT. CDR3 protein: CASSLDRTYEQYF. CDR3 sequence (DNA): TGTGCCAGCAGTCTAGACAGGACCTACGAGCAGTACTTC.

This chain links TRBV9 with TRBJ2-5; D is perhaps TRBD2 (6 bases). The CDR3 spans 14 residues. In germline, CDR1 is SGDLS, CDR2 YYNGEE. V dropped 0 bases and J dropped 4 bases, with 10 bases sitting between them. The CDR3 nucleotides read TGTGCCAGCAGCGTAGAAAGGGGAGGAGAGACCCAGTACTTC. Its translation is CASSVERGGETQYF.

This chain connects TRBV13 to TRBJ1-3, with a tentative D call TRBD1 (6 bases). From germline, CDR1 is PRHDT and CDR2 FYEKMQ (reference sequence). The CDR3 length is 16 residues. The V and J ends lost 5 bases and 2 bases respectively, with 16 bases between them. In DNA, the CDR3 is TGTGCCAGCAGCCCCGGGCGGGGGGCCGCTGGAAACACCATATATTTT. Its translation is CASSPGRGAAGNTIYF. Based on the CDR3 plus reference TRBV13 and TRBJ1-3, the full variable domain is AAGVIQSPRHLIKEKRETATLKCYPIPRHDTVYWYQQGPGQDPQFLISFYEKMQSDKGSIPDRFSAQQFSDYHSELNMSSLELGDSALYFCASSPGRGAAGNTIYFGEGSWLTVV.

This chain uses TRBV7-3 with TRBJ1-1, with no clear D. The CDR3 extends over 13 amino acids. V was pared by 5 bases and J by 1 base, with 8 bases between. Per the germline V gene, CDR1 is SGHTA and CDR2 is FQGTGA. The CDR3 spells CASSVQENTEAFF. The CDR3 DNA follows: TGTGCCAGCAGCGTCCAGGAGAACACTGAAGCTTTCTTT. Supplemented by reference TRBV7-3 and TRBJ1-1, the full variable domain reads GAGVSQTPSNKVTEKGKYVELRCDPISGHTALYWYRQSLGQGPEFLIYFQGTGAADDSGLPNDRFFAVRPEGSVSTLKIQRTERGDSAVYLCASSVQENTEAFFGQGTRLTVV.

This clone was picked up a small number of times. The V gene is TRBV4-1, the J gene TRBJ1-5; 8 positions agree with TRBD1. Germline CDR1 is MGHRA and CDR2 is YSYEKL. CDR3 size: 16 residues. V shed 0 bases and J 1 base; nucleotides not matched to a gene: 2. The CDR3, as DNA: TGCGCCAGCAGCCAAGATCGGACAGGGAGCAATCAGCCCCAGCATTTT. Translation gives CASSQDRTGSNQPQHF.

The V call is TRBV4-3, the J call TRBJ1-2, with 8 bases aligning to TRBD1. Germline CDR1 reads LGHNA; CDR2 reads YSLEER. Trimming at V came to 4 bases and at J to 8 bases, leaving 15 bases not matched to a gene. This CDR3 has 16 amino acids. The DNA of the CDR3 is TGCGCCAGCAGCCCCCAAGTGGACAGGGCTTTCTGGGGCTACACCTTC. It codes for CASSPQVDRAFWGYTF.

Concerning this clone: At one of its ends the junction is not consistent with the germline gene, which may arise from a read error. The chain is built from TRBV2 and TRBJ1-5; weak D call: TRBD1 (5 bases). The CDR3 length is 14 residues. Germline assignment: CDR1 SNHLY and CDR2 FYNNEI. The CDR3 loop reads CASSSGRSTQPQHF. The CDR3, as DNA: TGTGCCAGCAGTTCAGGGAGGAGCACTCAGCCCCAGCATTTT.